This entry lists 5 T cell receptor beta chains sequenced from one sample in a study of cytomegalovirus exposure and HLA in healthy donors. The study ran its PCR with 60 Vbeta and 13 Jbeta primers. Sequencing was performed with immunoSEQ multiplex PCR; in TCRdb, only in-frame clones are kept and a portion is missing. This sample has 120,000 to 150,000 clones, with about two thirds found just once. The sample was PBMCs. The receptors shown here come from a man aged 55 to 70 in good health and CMV-seronegative.

This chain uses TRBV30 with TRBJ2-7; D uncertain. V lost 4 bases to trimming and J lost 4 bases, with 8 bases between them. Germline CDR1 is GTSNPN and CDR2 is SVGIG (reference sequence). This CDR3 has 11 amino acids. The CDR3 here is CAWTTVYEQYF. CDR3 in DNA: TGTGCCTGGACGACTGTGTACGAGCAGTACTTC. Full variable domain (outside the CDR3, taken from reference TRBV30 and TRBJ2-7): SQTIHQWPATLVQPVGSPLSLECTVEGTSNPNLYWYRQAAGRGLQLLFYSVGIGQISSEVPQNLSASRPQDRQFILSSKKLLLSDSGFYLCAWTTVYEQYFGPGTRLTVT.

This clone was found once. The V gene is TRBV7-9, the J gene TRBJ1-6; TRBD1 aligns across 8 bases. Trimming removed 3 bases from V and 8 bases from J; junction bases left unmatched: 6. CDR1 and CDR2 (germline): SEHNR, FQNEAQ (reference sequence). The CDR3 loop spans 15 amino acids. The CDR3 sequence is CASSLGQGADSPLHF. In nucleotides, the CDR3 is TGTGCCAGCAGCTTGGGCCAGGGGGCAGATTCACCCCTCCACTTT. Using reference TRBV7-9 and TRBJ1-6 for the parts outside the CDR3, the full variable domain is DTGVSQNPRHKITKRGQNVTFRCDPISEHNRLYWYRQTLGQGPEFLTYFQNEAQLEKSRLLSDRFSAERPKGSFSTLEIQRTEQGDSAMYLCASSLGQGADSPLHFGNGTRLTVT.

A remark on this clone: As the CDR3 is not closed by the conserved phenylalanine or tryptophan, this likely results from a read error. The limits of the CDR3 on the DNA are not certain, so only TCRdb's listed CDR3 is given. The chain links TRBV6-4 to TRBJ1-2; TRBD1 is taken as the D call from the table, unchecked against the DNA. The CDR3 length equals 12 residues, ends included. CDR1 is MRHNA, CDR2 SNTAGT, per germline. The CDR3 region is CASSDSRWAGSP.

This clone was detected only a few times. The CDR3 loop is CASSPGGRISGNTIYF. The DNA for the CDR3 is TGTGCCAGCAGCCCCGGAGGCAGAATCTCTGGAAACACCATATATTTT. V is TRBV16 and J is TRBJ1-3; D is undetermined. The V end was cut by 4 bases, the J end by 0 bases, with 13 bases between. This CDR3 spans 16 amino acids. Per the germline V gene, CDR1 is KGHSY and CDR2 is FQNENV. The variable domain in full, with the rest retrieved from reference TRBV16 and TRBJ1-3, is GEEVAQTPKHLVRGEGQKAKLYCAPIKGHSYVFWYQQVLKNEFKFLISFQNENVFDETGMPKERFSAKCLPNSPCSLEIQATKLEDSAVYFCASSPGGRISGNTIYFGEGSWLTVV.

The V call is TRBV27, the J call TRBJ1-1, with D hard to call. The germline CDR1 and CDR2 sequences are MNHEY and SMNVEV (reference sequence). The CDR3 is made up of 15 amino acids. V dropped 2 bases and J dropped 11 bases, with 21 bases sitting between them. The CDR3 DNA reads TGTGCCAGCAGTTTAAGCCGCGCTATCCGGGAGTCTGCTTTCTTT. Amino acids: CASSLSRAIRESAFF.